The source of this T cell receptor (beta chain) is a study of human T cells and chemical hapten exposure. The wider study: A patient group, mainly female, showed alopecia areata, totalis or universalis. Study-wide points: There were significantly more large CDR3 similarity clusters among expanded TCRs than among controls. With patch test score, the counts of PT1 expanded TCRs showed a positive correlation.

This clonotype was observed a handful of times. Its specificity is not known. Time point given: pre-sensitization, week 0. Treatment of the sample: therapeutic diphenylcyclopropenone sensitization with weekly scalp DPC. TCRdb processed the RACE reads anew with MiXCR; each CDR3 protein has one entry. Here the sample spans about 380,000 distinct CDR3 sequences, 4.5% to 6% being singletons. Trimming cost V 2 bases and J 7 bases, with 11 bases left between them. This CDR3 is 13 amino acids long. Germline V gene lookup returns CDR1 MNHEY and CDR2 SVGEGT. The chain carries TRBV6-2 or TRBV6-3 and TRBJ1-2; D not resolved. The specimen comprised whole blood, sampled in connection with sensitization to the hapten diphenylcyclopropenone (DPC). This sequence originates from a woman aged 45-59 years with alopecia areata. Some clones in this sample may be carry-over from other donors' samples. The CDR3 region has the DNA TGTGCCAGCAGTTACGAGGGCAGAAGTGGCTACACCTTC. The encoded protein is CASSYEGRSGYTF.